The 24 T cell receptor beta chains below were found in one sample sequenced in a study of T cell repertoires in cytomegalovirus infection. TCRdb redid the calling of the reads with MiXCR, one entry per CDR3 protein. The data hold 150,000 or so distinct CDR3 sequences, with about 20% observed a single time. For these receptors, no antigen is known. This specimen was CD8+ T cells from cultured PBMCs, taken from culture after CMV antigen stimulation. These receptors all come from a human donor in good health (CMV status not recorded). Some clones in this sample may be carry-over from other donors' samples.

This clonotype came up a few times. The chain combines TRBV12-3 or TRBV12-4 with TRBJ1-3, with no clear D. V shed 6 bases and J shed 0 bases, with 24 bases lying between them. CDR3 length equals 19 residues. As DNA, the CDR3 is TGTGCCAGCAGCCCATTCGACGGTCCTAGGACCCTCTCTGGAAACACCATATATTTT. Translating it yields CASSPFDGPRTLSGNTIYF.

This clonotype has a count of ten or more. The CDR3 sequence: CASIHRDRAYEQYF. CDR3 DNA: TGTGCCAGCATCCACCGGGACCGGGCCTACGAGCAGTACTTC. The V and J genes are TRBV7-9 and TRBJ2-7; either TRBD1 or TRBD2 may fit D (5 bases each). The CDR3 has 14 amino acids. CDR1 is SEHNR and CDR2 is FQNEAQ in the germline V gene (reference sequence). Trimming left V 7 bases short and J 2 bases short, with 15 bases between.

The CDR3 DNA follows: TGTGCCAGCAGTTTTCTACTATCGGGCCAGCTTCTGGGTGGGGCCAACGTCCTGACTTTC. Protein: CASSFLLSGQLLGGANVLTF. V usage is TRBV12-3 or TRBV12-4 and J usage is TRBJ2-6; D is uncertain. The germline V and J ends were trimmed by 3 bases and 3 bases, with 24 bases remaining between them. CDR3 length: 20 residues.

The chain recombines TRBV6-2 or TRBV6-3 with TRBJ1-5, with D possibly TRBD1 on 5 matching bases. This CDR3 comprises 14 residues. V was trimmed by 6 bases and J by 4 bases, leaving 13 bases between them. CDR1 and CDR2 (germline): MNHEY, SVGEGT. As DNA, the CDR3 is TGTGCCAGCAGACTTCAAGGGGTGAATCAGCCCCAGCATTTT. Translated, it gives CASRLQGVNQPQHF.

The J gene is TRBJ2-1, the V gene TRBV6-2 or TRBV6-3, with TRBD2 matching over 7 bases. The CDR3 covers 14 residues. The V gene end was trimmed by 4 bases and the J gene end by 6 bases; junction bases not matched to a gene: 6. Per germline, CDR1 MNHEY and CDR2 SVGEGT. The CDR3 protein is CASSFTSASNEQFF. The CDR3 region has the DNA TGTGCCAGCAGTTTTACTAGCGCATCCAATGAGCAGTTCTTC.

As to this clonotype: The junction shows a germline mismatch at one end, possibly a read error. This chain links TRBV12-3 or TRBV12-4 with TRBJ2-1; D remains unclear. This CDR3 is 15 amino acids long. The DNA of the CDR3 is TGTGCCAGCAGTTTACGAGCCTACCCCTACAGTGAGCAGTTCTTC. Translation gives CASSLRAYPYSEQFF.

With respect to this clonotype: One end of the junction varies from germline; a read error may be responsible. The chain joins TRBV4-3 to TRBJ2-7; D might be TRBD2 (5 bases). The CDR3 is 15 residues long. Per germline, CDR1 LGHNA and CDR2 YSLEER. CDR3 sequence (DNA): TGCGCCAGCAGCCAAGGTTCCACGGACGTTTCGGAGGTGTCCTTC. Residues: CASSQGSTDVSEVSF.

The chain couples TRBV7-9 to TRBJ1-1; the match to TRBD1 covers 8 bases. Losses at the gene ends were 4 bases for V and 0 bases for J; bases not matched to a gene: 4. From germline, CDR1 is SEHNR and CDR2 FQNEAQ (reference sequence). The CDR3 sequence is 15 residues long. This chain's CDR3 is CASSYPGQVNTEAFF. In DNA form, the CDR3 reads TGTGCCAGCAGCTACCCGGGACAGGTGAACACTGAAGCTTTCTTT.

The chain employs TRBV7-9 and TRBJ1-2; D gene uncertain. Looked up from germline, CDR1 is SEHNR and CDR2 is FQNEAQ (reference sequence). Trimming took 1 base from V and 3 from J, leaving 12 bases between them. The CDR3 spans 15 residues. As DNA, the CDR3 is TGTGCCAGCAGCTTAGGCCAGGTCCCCTACTATGGCTACACCTTC. Its protein product is CASSLGQVPYYGYTF.

This clonotype is deemed medium-sized. This chain links TRBV7-9 with TRBJ2-7, with 7 bases fitting TRBD1. This CDR3 has 12 amino acids. V shed 7 bases, J shed 9 bases, and the junction held 9 bases outside the gene matches. From germline, CDR1 is SEHNR and CDR2 FQNEAQ (reference sequence). The CDR3 reads CASNPGTDAQYF. In nucleotides, the CDR3 is TGTGCCAGCAACCCCGGGACAGACGCGCAGTACTTC. The entire variable domain, with the rest obtained from reference TRBV7-9 and TRBJ2-7, is as follows: DTGVSQNPRHKITKRGQNVTFRCDPISEHNRLYWYRQTLGQGPEFLTYFQNEAQLEKSRLLSDRFSAERPKGSFSTLEIQRTEQGDSAMYLCASNPGTDAQYFGPGTRLTVT.

This chain uses TRBV4-2 with TRBJ2-1; 8 positions agree with TRBD1. Germline V gene lookup returns CDR1 LGHNA and CDR2 YNFKEQ. This CDR3 spans 17 amino acids. V lost 2 bases to trimming and J lost 2 bases; unmatched junction nucleotides: 8. For the CDR3, the DNA is TGTGCCAGCAGCCAACCATTTGGACAGGGTGCCTACAATGAGCAGTTCTTC. Translated, it gives CASSQPFGQGAYNEQFF.

The genes are TRBV25-1 and TRBJ2-3, with TRBD2 identical over 12 bases. The CDR3 extends over 15 amino acids. Germline lookup yields CDR1 MGHDK and CDR2 SYGVNS. V was pared by 2 bases and J by 6 bases, with 3 bases of the junction left unmatched. The CDR3 coding sequence is TGTGCCAGCAGTGAACTAGCGGGGGGGCAGGATACGCAGTATTTT. As protein: CASSELAGGQDTQYF. Together with reference TRBV25-1 and TRBJ2-3, the CDR3 gives the full variable domain: EADIYQTPRYLVIGTGKKITLECSQTMGHDKMYWYQQDPGMELHLIHYSYGVNSTEKGDLSSESTVSRIRTEHFPLTLESARPSHTSQYLCASSELAGGQDTQYFGPGTRLTVL.

This clonotype occurred many times. This CDR3 reads CASGLDRSGETQYF. Written as DNA, the CDR3 is TGTGCCAGCGGGTTAGACAGGTCGGGGGAGACCCAGTACTTC. J is TRBJ2-5 and V is TRBV28; a weak D match, TRBD1 (6 bases). V dropped 8 bases and J dropped 5 bases, with 18 bases sitting between them. The length of the CDR3 is 14 residues. Germline V gene lookup returns CDR1 MDHEN and CDR2 SYDVKM.

This clonotype was recorded once. The rearrangement links TRBV7-2 to TRBJ1-2; 9 nucleotides align to TRBD1. Germline V lookup: CDR1 SGHTA, CDR2 FQGNSA. J was trimmed by 4 bases and V by 1 base; bases with no gene match: 10. The CDR3 contains 17 residues. The CDR3 sequence is CASSLVGGTGSPYGYTF. The DNA for the CDR3 is TGTGCCAGCAGCTTAGTTGGGGGGACAGGGTCCCCCTATGGCTACACCTTC. Based on the CDR3 plus reference TRBV7-2 and TRBJ1-2, the full variable domain is GAGVSQSPSNKVTEKGKDVELRCDPISGHTALYWYRQSLGQGLEFLIYFQGNSAPDKSGLPSDRFSAERTGGSVSTLTIQRTQQEDSAVYLCASSLVGGTGSPYGYTFGSGTRLTVV.

This clonotype showed up just a few times. The chain carries TRBV29-1 and TRBJ1-2, with 9 positions matching TRBD1. Losses at the gene ends were 3 bases for V and 8 bases for J; bases not matched to a gene: 7. From germline, CDR1 is SQVTM and CDR2 ANQGSEA. The CDR3 loop spans 13 amino acids. In nucleotides, the CDR3 is TGCAGCGTTGATCTACAGGGGGCGCTGGGCTACACCTTC. Translating it yields CSVDLQGALGYTF.

This chain uses TRBV28 with TRBJ2-4, with D hard to call. CDR1 is MDHEN, CDR2 SYDVKM, per germline. CDR3 length: 11 residues. Trimming removed 5 bases at V and 9 bases at J, with 8 bases between. CDR3 sequence: CASSPGPIQYF. For the CDR3, the DNA is TGTGCCAGCAGTCCCGGACCCATTCAGTACTTC.

The chain couples TRBV27 to TRBJ2-7, with D possibly matching TRBD2 (5 bases). Deletions cut 5 bases from V and 2 bases from J, with 13 bases between. CDR1 MNHEY and CDR2 SMNVEV come from the germline V gene (reference sequence). The CDR3 is made up of 14 amino acids. The chain's CDR3 is CASSPKDWTYEQYF. The CDR3 nucleotides are TGTGCCAGCAGTCCTAAGGACTGGACCTACGAGCAGTACTTC.

This clonotype was observed a few times. The chain recombines TRBV7-2 with TRBJ2-5, with D perhaps TRBD1 (6 bases). Trimming pared 3 bases from V and 5 bases from J, leaving 16 bases between. Germline-derived CDR1 and CDR2 are SGHTA and FQGNSA. The CDR3 is 15 residues long. The CDR3 coding sequence is TGTGCCAGCAGCTTGAGGGGGAACTCTCTCGAGACCCAGTACTTC. Amino acids: CASSLRGNSLETQYF.

The CDR3 coding sequence is TGTGCCAGCAGTTTAGCGGCCGGGCAAGCAGAAGCTTTCTTT. It yields the protein CASSLAAGQAEAFF. The rearrangement uses TRBV12-3 or TRBV12-4 and TRBJ1-1; no firm D call. The CDR3 runs 14 residues. Trimming took off 0 bases at V and 8 bases at J, with 13 bases between the two ends.

This clonotype was observed a handful of times. This chain uses TRBV7-6 with TRBJ2-1; TRBD2 agrees at 10 bases. This CDR3 spans 14 amino acids. Germline V gene data show CDR1 as SGHVS and CDR2 as FNYEAQ. V dropped 5 bases and J dropped 4; count of bases not matched to a gene: 2. The DNA for the CDR3 is TGTGCCAGCAGCGTTAGCGGGGGGTACAATGAGCAGTTCTTC. Protein product: CASSVSGGYNEQFF.

This clonotype was seen many times. CDR3 region: CASSLVSLEGAENEQFF. In DNA form, the CDR3 reads TGTGCCAGCAGCTTAGTGTCCTTGGAGGGGGCTGAGAATGAGCAGTTCTTC. This chain joins TRBV7-8 and TRBJ2-1; D is possibly TRBD1 (7 bases). From germline, CDR1 is SGHVS and CDR2 FQNEAQ. Trimming cost V 1 base and J 7 bases, with 20 bases left between them. This CDR3 is 17 amino acids long.

This clonotype was observed a handful of times. V usage is TRBV6-1 and J usage is TRBJ1-1; D possibly corresponds to TRBD1 (5 bases). V lost 6 bases to trimming and J lost 3 bases, with 8 bases between them. CDR3 size: 12 residues. The germline gives CDR1 MNHNS, CDR2 SASEGT. The CDR3 DNA reads as TGTGCCAGCAGGGAGGGGTACACTGAAGCTTTCTTT. Its translation: CASREGYTEAFF.

This clonotype has more than one count but fewer than ten. V usage is TRBV10-3 and J usage is TRBJ2-3; 7 bases match TRBD2. This CDR3 has 16 residues. With 0 bases clipped from V and 3 bases from J, the junction kept 6 bases outside the gene matches. CDR1 is ENHRY, CDR2 SYGVKD, per germline. CDR3 sequence (DNA): TGTGCCATCAGTGAGTCCCCACTAGCGAGTACAGATACGCAGTATTTT. This codes for CAISESPLASTDTQYF.

There are a few counts of this clonotype. The chain recombines TRBV7-2 with TRBJ2-3, with TRBD2 matching over 7 bases. The CDR3 spans 14 residues. In germline, CDR1 is SGHTA, CDR2 FQGNSA. Unmatched junction bases numbered 1, after V lost 3 bases and J lost 1 base. CDR3 bases: TGTGCCAGCAGCTTTGCGGGGGGCACAGATACGCAGTATTTT. Its translation: CASSFAGGTDTQYF.